These T cell receptor beta chains were read from a single sample in a study of blood T cell repertoires in COVID-19. The assay was immunoSEQ multiplex PCR, and TCRdb's table has in-frame clones only and misses some. The sample has approximately 280,000 clones, about 90% seen once. Sequenced material: PBMCs or T cells enriched from blood (not recorded which). Receptors were obtained from a woman in her late teens or twenties with acute COVID-19. CDR3s include the opening cysteine and the closing phenylalanine or tryptophan. A D gene is named only where the DNA matches it firmly. Expanded clones are given a class, and other clones once, few, many or no size at all.

abundance	v_gene	j_gene	d_gene	CDR3nt	CDR3aa
once	TRBV11-2	TRBJ2-1	TRBD2	TGTGCCAGCAGCATAACGGGACTAGCGGGAGGAGGCCAGTTCTTC	CASSITGLAGGGQFF
.	TRBV5-5	TRBJ2-7	.	TGTGCCAGCAGCTTGGAAGGGGCCCCCATCATGAACGAGCAGTACTTC	CASSLEGAPIMNEQYF
.	TRBV2	TRBJ2-1	TRBD2	TGTGCCAGCAGGGAGAGTACTAGCGGAGTCTACAATGAGCAGTTCTTC	CASRESTSGVYNEQFF
.	TRBV7-3	TRBJ2-1	TRBD1	TGTGCCAGCAGCCCCGGGACAGAGAATGAGCAGTTCTTC	CASSPGTENEQFF
.	TRBV19	TRBJ2-3	.	TGTGCCAGTAGTATCGGGCTAGCTAGGAATACGCAGTATTTT	CASSIGLARNTQYF
few	TRBV7-9	TRBJ1-6	TRBD1	TGTGCCAGCAGCCCCCCCGGGACAGGGTTGGATTCACCCCTCCACTTT	CASSPPGTGLDSPLHF
.	TRBV27	TRBJ1-5	.	TGTGCCAGCACCGGCAGGGGAGGGACCCAGCATTTT	CASTGRGGTQHF
.	TRBV28	TRBJ1-1	.	TGTGCCAGCATCGAGAGGCGTATGAACACTGAAGCTTTCTTT	CASIERRMNTEAFF
.	TRBV6-2/TRBV6-3	TRBJ1-1	.	TGTGCCAGCAGTTACTCGTTGCAGGGAAGGAACACTGAAGCTTTCTTT	CASSYSLQGRNTEAFF
.	TRBV14	TRBJ2-1	.	TGTGCCAGCAGCCAAGATTCTTCTAGCTACTTTAGCTCCTACAATGAGCAGTTCTTC	CASSQDSSSYFSSYNEQFF
few	TRBV7-2	TRBJ2-2	.	TGTGCCAGCAGCTTTTTTAGCGGGGAGCTGTTTTTT	CASSFFSGELFF
once	TRBV29-1	TRBJ1-5	.	TGCAGCGTTGTCCAGGGTGATCAGCCCCAGCATTTT	CSVVQGDQPQHF
once	TRBV7-9	TRBJ1-5	.	TGTGCCAGCCAAGACAGCAGTAGCAATCAGCCCCAGCATTTT	CASQDSSSNQPQHF
once	TRBV9	TRBJ1-1	.	TGTGCCAGCAGCGTACAATCCGGGATTAACACTGAAGCTTTCTTT	CASSVQSGINTEAFF
.	TRBV6-5	TRBJ2-1	.	TGTGCCAGCAGTTACGATAGGGGCTTAAATGAGCAGTTCTTC	CASSYDRGLNEQFF
.	TRBV5-1	TRBJ1-2	.	TGCGCCAGCAGCTCTTTACAGGGAATTGAGGGCTATGGCTACACCTTC	CASSSLQGIEGYGYTF
.	TRBV3-1/TRBV3-2	TRBJ2-7	TRBD2	TGTGCCAGCAGCCATCCACACGGGGCTAGCGGCTCCTACGAGCAGTACTTC	CASSHPHGASGSYEQYF
.	TRBV5-1	TRBJ2-7	TRBD2	TGCGCCAGCAGGGTAGGTAGCGGGTACACCTACGAGCAGTACTTC	CASRVGSGYTYEQYF
.	TRBV18	TRBJ1-5	.	TGTGCCAGCTCAGCGCTAGGTACAGGATCGAGCTATAGCAATCAGCCCCAGCATTTT	CASSALGTGSSYSNQPQHF
.	TRBV11-2	TRBJ2-1	TRBD2	TGTGCCAGCAGACAAATAGCGGGAGTCTCCAATGAGCAGTTCTTC	CASRQIAGVSNEQFF
.	TRBV7-2	TRBJ2-1	TRBD2	TGTGCCAGCAGCCGCCTGACTAGCGGGTTCTCCTACAATGAGCAGTTCTTC	CASSRLTSGFSYNEQFF
.	TRBV7-9	TRBJ2-2	TRBD1	TGTGCCAGCGAACCGGGACAGGGGGCGATCGGGGAGCTGTTTTTT	CASEPGQGAIGELFF
.	TRBV11-2	TRBJ1-2	.	TGTGCCAGCAGCTTCTCGGACATTTATGGCTACACCTTC	CASSFSDIYGYTF
.	TRBV7-8	TRBJ2-7	.	TGTGCCAGCAGCGTAGCCCCCGGGACTCTACTCTACGAGCAGTACTTC	CASSVAPGTLLYEQYF
.	TRBV24-1	TRBJ2-1	TRBD2	TGTGCCACCAGTGATTTCCTAGCGGGAGACTCCTACAATGAGCAGTTCTTC	CATSDFLAGDSYNEQFF
.	TRBV28	TRBJ2-7	TRBD2	TGTGCCAGCAGTCTTAGCGGGAGTACCCACGAGCAGTACTTC	CASSLSGSTHEQYF
.	TRBV25-1	TRBJ2-2	.	TGTGCCAGCGCACGAGTCCAGGGGCAGGGGAGGGACACCGGGGAGCTGTTTTTT	CASARVQGQGRDTGELFF
.	TRBV28	TRBJ1-5	TRBD1	TGTGCCAGCAGTCCCCCGGACAGGGGCAGTCAGCCCCAGCATTTT	CASSPPDRGSQPQHF
.	TRBV7-7	TRBJ2-5	TRBD2	TGTGCCAGCAGCCAGCGGGATGGCGAGACCCAGTACTTC	CASSQRDGETQYF
few	TRBV7-9	TRBJ2-3	TRBD1	TGTGCCAGCAGCTTAATTGGACAGGGAGATACGCAGTATTTT	CASSLIGQGDTQYF
.	TRBV7-8	TRBJ2-7	TRBD1	TGTGCCAGCAGCTTGACAGGGCCCAGCGAGCAGTACTTC	CASSLTGPSEQYF
.	TRBV15	TRBJ2-4	.	TGTGCCACCAGCAGCAAAGGGGACTTGGAGGGCAATCAGTACTTC	CATSSKGDLEGNQYF
.	TRBV18	TRBJ1-4	TRBD1	TGTGCCAGCTCACCGCGGACAGGGAGTTCCGGTGTTGAAAAACTGTTTTTT	CASSPRTGSSGVEKLFF
.	TRBV7-2	TRBJ2-7	.	TGTGCCAGCAGCTTACACATTTCCTACGAGCAGTACTTC	CASSLHISYEQYF
.	TRBV7-9	TRBJ1-2	.	TGTGCCAGCAGTCACCCCGCGACATCGTTTAACTATGGCTACACCTTC	CASSHPATSFNYGYTF
.	TRBV29-1	TRBJ2-7	TRBD2	TGCAGCGTTGCAGGGACTAGCGGGACCTTTGAGTACTTC	CSVAGTSGTFEYF
.	TRBV5-4	TRBJ2-7	TRBD1	TGTGCCAGCAGCCCGGACAGGGGGCTAGGCTACGAGCAGTACTTC	CASSPDRGLGYEQYF
.	TRBV7-3	TRBJ1-2	.	TGTGCCAGCAGCTTAAAACCAGGGGACTATGGCTACACCTTC	CASSLKPGDYGYTF
once	TRBV7-6	TRBJ2-1	.	TGTGCCAGCAGCCCGGACAAGAATGAGCAGTTCTTC	CASSPDKNEQFF
.	TRBV28	TRBJ2-7	TRBD2	TGTGCCAGCAGTTTAGGGCTAGGGACTAGCGGGTCTTCGTTC	CASSLGLGTSGSSF
.	TRBV6-5	TRBJ2-1	TRBD1	TGTGCCAGCAGCCGGGACAGATTTTACAATGAGCAGTTCTTC	CASSRDRFYNEQFF
.	TRBV7-2	TRBJ2-1	TRBD2	TGTGCCAGCAGCTTACCGGGGGAGGGGCCTTACAATGAGCAGTTCTTC	CASSLPGEGPYNEQFF
.	TRBV19	TRBJ2-2	.	TGTGCCAGTAGGTTAGGGGTCCACACCGGGGAGCTGTTTTTT	CASRLGVHTGELFF
.	TRBV5-1	TRBJ2-3	TRBD2	TGCGCCAGCAAGCGGGAGGGCCATAACACAGATACGCAGTATTTT	CASKREGHNTDTQYF
.	TRBV6-5	TRBJ1-2	.	TGTGCCACCCAGAAGTTAGGGGGTTATGGCTACACCTTC	CATQKLGGYGYTF
.	TRBV12-2	TRBJ2-5	.	TGTGCAAGTCGCTCAGCCTACCAGACTAGCGGGACGGGAGAGACCCAGTACTTC	CASRSAYQTSGTGETQYF
once	TRBV15	TRBJ2-7	TRBD1	TGTGCCACCAGCAGAGAAGGGGGCCCCGCCTACGAGCAGTACTTC	CATSREGGPAYEQYF
few	TRBV11-2	TRBJ1-3	TRBD1	TGTGCCAGCAGCCCCCTAACAGGGGACGGAAACACCATATATTTT	CASSPLTGDGNTIYF
.	TRBV6-5	TRBJ1-1	.	TGTGCCAGCAGTTACAACAGGGTGTCCACTGAAGCTTTCTTT	CASSYNRVSTEAFF
.	TRBV2	TRBJ2-5	TRBD2	TGTGCCAGCAGTGACCTAGCCCTGGGGGGGGAGACCCAGTACTTC	CASSDLALGGETQYF